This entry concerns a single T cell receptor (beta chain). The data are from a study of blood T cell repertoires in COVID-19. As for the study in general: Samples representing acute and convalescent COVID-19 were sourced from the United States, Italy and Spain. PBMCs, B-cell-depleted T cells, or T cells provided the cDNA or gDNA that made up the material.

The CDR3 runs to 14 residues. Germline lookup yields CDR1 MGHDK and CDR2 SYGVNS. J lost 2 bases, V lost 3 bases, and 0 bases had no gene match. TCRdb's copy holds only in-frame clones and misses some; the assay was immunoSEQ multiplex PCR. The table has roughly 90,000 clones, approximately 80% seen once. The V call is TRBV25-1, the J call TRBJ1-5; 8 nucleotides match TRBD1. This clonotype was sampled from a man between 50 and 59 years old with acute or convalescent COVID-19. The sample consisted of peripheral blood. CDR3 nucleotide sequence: TGTGCCAGCAGTGAGGGACAGGGCAATCAGCCCCAGCATTTT. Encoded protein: CASSEGQGNQPQHF.